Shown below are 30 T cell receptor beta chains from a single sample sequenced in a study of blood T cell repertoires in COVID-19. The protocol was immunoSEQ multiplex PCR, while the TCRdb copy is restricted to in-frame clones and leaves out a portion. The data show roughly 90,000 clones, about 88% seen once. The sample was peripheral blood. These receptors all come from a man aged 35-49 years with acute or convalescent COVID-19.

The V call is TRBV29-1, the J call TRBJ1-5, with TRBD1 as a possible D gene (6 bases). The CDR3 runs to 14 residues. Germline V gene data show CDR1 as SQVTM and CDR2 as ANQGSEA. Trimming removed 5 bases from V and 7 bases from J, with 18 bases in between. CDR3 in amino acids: CSVQGQGSGQPQHF. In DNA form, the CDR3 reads TGCAGCGTTCAAGGGCAGGGGTCGGGGCAGCCCCAGCATTTT.

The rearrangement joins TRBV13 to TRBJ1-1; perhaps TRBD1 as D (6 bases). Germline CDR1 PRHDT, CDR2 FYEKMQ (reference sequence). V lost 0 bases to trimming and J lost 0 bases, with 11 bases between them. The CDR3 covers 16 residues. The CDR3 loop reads CASSLGTGIMNTEAFF. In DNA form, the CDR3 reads TGTGCCAGCAGCTTAGGGACAGGCATAATGAACACTGAAGCTTTCTTT.

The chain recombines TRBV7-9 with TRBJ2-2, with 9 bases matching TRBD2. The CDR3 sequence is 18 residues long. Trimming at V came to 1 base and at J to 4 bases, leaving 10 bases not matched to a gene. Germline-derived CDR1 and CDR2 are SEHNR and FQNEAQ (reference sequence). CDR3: CASSLGRTGLASTGELFF. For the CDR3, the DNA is TGTGCCAGCAGCTTAGGTCGCACGGGACTAGCAAGCACCGGGGAGCTGTTTTTT.

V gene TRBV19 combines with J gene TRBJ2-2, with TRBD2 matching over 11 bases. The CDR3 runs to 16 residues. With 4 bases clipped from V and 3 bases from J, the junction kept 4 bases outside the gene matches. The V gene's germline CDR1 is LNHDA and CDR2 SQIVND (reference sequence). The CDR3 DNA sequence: TGTGCCAGTAGTAGGGGACTAGCGGACCACACCGGGGAGCTGTTTTTT. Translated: CASSRGLADHTGELFF. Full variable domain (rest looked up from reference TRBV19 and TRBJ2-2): DGGITQSPKYLFRKEGQNVTLSCEQNLNHDAMYWYRQDPGQGLRLIYYSQIVNDFQKGDIAEGYSVSREKKESFPLTVTSAQKNPTAFYLCASSRGLADHTGELFFGEGSRLTVL.

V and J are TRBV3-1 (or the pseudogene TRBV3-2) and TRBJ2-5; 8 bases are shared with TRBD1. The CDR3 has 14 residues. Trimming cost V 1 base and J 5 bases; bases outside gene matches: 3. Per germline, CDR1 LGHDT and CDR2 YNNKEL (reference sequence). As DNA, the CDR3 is TGTGCCAGCAGCCAAGTAACAGGGGGGGAGACCCAGTACTTC. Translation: CASSQVTGGETQYF.

CDR3 sequence reads: CASSQELARSDTEAFF. The CDR3 coding sequence is TGCGCCAGCAGCCAAGAATTGGCCAGGTCTGACACTGAAGCTTTCTTT. The chain joins TRBV4-1 to TRBJ1-1, with D uncertain. The CDR3 consists of 16 residues. Germline lookup yields CDR1 MGHRA and CDR2 YSYEKL. The V end was cut by 0 bases, the J end by 3 bases, with 14 bases between.

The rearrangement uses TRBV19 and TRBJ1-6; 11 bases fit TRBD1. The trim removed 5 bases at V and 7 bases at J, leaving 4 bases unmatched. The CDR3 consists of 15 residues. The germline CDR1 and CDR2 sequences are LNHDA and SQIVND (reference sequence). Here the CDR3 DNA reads TGTGCCAGTAGTTGGACAGGGGGCGGAAATTCACCCCTCCACTTT. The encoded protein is CASSWTGGGNSPLHF.

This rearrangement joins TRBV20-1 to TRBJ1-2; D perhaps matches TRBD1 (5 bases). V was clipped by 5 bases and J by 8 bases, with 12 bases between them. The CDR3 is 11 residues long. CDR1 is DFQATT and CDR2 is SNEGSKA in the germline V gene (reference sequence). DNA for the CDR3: TGCAGTGCTCGACAGACGATAGGCTACACCTTC. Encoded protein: CSARQTIGYTF.

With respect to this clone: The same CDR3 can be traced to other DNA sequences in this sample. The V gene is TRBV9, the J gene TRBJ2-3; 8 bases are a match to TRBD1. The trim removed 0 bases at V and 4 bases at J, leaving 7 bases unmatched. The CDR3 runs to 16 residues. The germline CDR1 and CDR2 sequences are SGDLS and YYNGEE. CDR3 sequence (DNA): TGTGCCAGCAGCGTAGGAGGTGGACAGGGAGCAGATACGCAGTATTTT. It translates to CASSVGGGQGADTQYF.

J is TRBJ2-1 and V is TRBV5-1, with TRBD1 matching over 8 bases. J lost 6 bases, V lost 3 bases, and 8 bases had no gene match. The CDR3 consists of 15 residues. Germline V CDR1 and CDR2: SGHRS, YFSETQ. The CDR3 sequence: CASSSTGGFSNEQFF. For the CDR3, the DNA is TGCGCCAGCAGCTCCACAGGGGGTTTCTCCAATGAGCAGTTCTTC.

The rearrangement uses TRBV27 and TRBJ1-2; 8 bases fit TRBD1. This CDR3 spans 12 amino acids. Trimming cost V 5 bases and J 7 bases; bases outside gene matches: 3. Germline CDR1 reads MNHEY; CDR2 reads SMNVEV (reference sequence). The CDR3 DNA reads TGTGCCAGCAGTGTAACAGGGGGTGGCTACACCTTC. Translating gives CASSVTGGGYTF.

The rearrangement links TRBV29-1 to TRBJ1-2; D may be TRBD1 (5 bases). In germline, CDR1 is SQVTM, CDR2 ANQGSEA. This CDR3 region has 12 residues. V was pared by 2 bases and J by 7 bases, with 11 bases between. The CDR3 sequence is CSVEQGSTGYTF. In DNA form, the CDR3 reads TGCAGCGTTGAACAGGGATCCACTGGCTACACCTTC.

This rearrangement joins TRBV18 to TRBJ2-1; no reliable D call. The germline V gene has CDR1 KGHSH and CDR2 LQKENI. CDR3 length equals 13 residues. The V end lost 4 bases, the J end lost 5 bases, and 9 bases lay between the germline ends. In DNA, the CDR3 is TGTGCCAGCTCACGCGTATTAGACAATGAGCAGTTCTTC. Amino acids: CASSRVLDNEQFF. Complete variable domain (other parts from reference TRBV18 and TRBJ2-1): NAGVMQNPRHLVRRRGQEARLRCSPMKGHSHVYWYRQLPEEGLKFMVYLQKENIIDESGMPKERFSAEFPKEGPSILRIQQVVRGDSAAYFCASSRVLDNEQFFGPGTRLTVL.

In DNA form, the CDR3 reads TGCAGCGTCGGGACTAGCGGGAGTGGCGAGACCCAGTACTTC. Translated, it gives CSVGTSGSGETQYF. This chain uses TRBV29-1 with TRBJ2-5; 14 bases match TRBD2. This CDR3 spans 14 amino acids. J gave up 5 bases and V 6 bases, and 5 bases lay outside the gene matches. From germline, CDR1 is SQVTM and CDR2 ANQGSEA.

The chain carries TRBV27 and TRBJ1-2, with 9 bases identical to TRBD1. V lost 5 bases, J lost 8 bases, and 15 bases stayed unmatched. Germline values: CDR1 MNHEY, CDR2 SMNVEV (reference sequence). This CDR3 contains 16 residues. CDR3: CASSNRSPGQGGGYTF. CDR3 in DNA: TGTGCCAGCAGTAACAGATCCCCGGGACAGGGTGGAGGCTACACCTTC.

CDR3 bases: TGTGCCAGCAGTGAATCCCCTATATACTATGGCTACACCTTC. Translation: CASSESPIYYGYTF. The genes are TRBV2 and TRBJ1-2; D not certain. CDR1 and CDR2 (germline): SNHLY, FYNNEI. The V and J ends lost 2 bases and 3 bases respectively, with 10 bases between them. This CDR3 has 14 amino acids.

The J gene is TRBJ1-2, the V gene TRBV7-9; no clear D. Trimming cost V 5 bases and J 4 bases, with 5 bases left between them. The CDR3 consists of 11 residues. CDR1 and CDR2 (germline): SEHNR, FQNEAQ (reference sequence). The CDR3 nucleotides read TGTGCCAGCAGCCTCTTCTATGGCTACACCTTC. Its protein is CASSLFYGYTF.

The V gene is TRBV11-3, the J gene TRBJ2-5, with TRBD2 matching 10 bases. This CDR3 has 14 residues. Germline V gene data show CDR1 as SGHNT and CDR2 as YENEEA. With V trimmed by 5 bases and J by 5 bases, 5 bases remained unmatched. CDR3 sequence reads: CASSRGLASETQYF. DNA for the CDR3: TGTGCCAGCAGCCGGGGACTAGCGTCGGAGACCCAGTACTTC.

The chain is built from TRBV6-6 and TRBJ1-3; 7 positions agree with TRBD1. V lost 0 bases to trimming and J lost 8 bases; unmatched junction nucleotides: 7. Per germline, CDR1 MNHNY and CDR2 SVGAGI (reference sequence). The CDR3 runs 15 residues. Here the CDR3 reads CASSYSTGRGDTIYF. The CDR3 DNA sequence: TGTGCCAGCAGTTACTCGACAGGGCGTGGTGACACCATATATTTT.

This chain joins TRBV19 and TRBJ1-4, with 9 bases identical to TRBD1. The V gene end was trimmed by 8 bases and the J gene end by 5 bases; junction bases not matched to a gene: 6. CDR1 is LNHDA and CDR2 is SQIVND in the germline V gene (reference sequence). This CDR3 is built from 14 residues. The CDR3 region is CASGITGGNEKLFF. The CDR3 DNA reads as TGTGCCAGTGGGATAACAGGGGGCAATGAAAAACTGTTTTTT.

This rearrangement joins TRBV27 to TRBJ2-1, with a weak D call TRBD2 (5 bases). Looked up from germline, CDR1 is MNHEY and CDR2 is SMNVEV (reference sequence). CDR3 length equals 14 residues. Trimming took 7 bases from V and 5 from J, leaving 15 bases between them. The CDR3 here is CASTTGDYNNEQFF. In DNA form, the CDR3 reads TGTGCCAGCACCACCGGGGATTATAACAATGAGCAGTTCTTC.

CDR3 in amino acids: CASGLGRSYNEQFF. The CDR3 DNA reads TGTGCCAGTGGCCTGGGCCGGTCCTACAATGAGCAGTTCTTC. J is TRBJ2-1 and V is TRBV19, with D uncertain. The CDR3 spans 14 residues. Germline CDR1 is LNHDA and CDR2 is SQIVND (reference sequence). V lost 8 bases and J 1 base, leaving 12 bases between the germline ends.

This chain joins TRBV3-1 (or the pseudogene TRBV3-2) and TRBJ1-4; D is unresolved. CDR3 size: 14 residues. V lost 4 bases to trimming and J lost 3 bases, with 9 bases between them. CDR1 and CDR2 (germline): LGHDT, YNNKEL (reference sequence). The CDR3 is CASSPGGSNEKLFF. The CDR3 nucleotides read TGTGCCAGCAGCCCCGGAGGGTCTAATGAAAAACTGTTTTTT.

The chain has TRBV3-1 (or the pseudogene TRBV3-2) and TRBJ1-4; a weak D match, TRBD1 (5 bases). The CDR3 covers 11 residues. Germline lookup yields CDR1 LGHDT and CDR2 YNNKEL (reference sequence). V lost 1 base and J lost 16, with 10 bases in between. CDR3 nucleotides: TGTGCCAGCAGCCAAGGGGGACTCCAGTTTTTT. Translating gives CASSQGGLQFF.

CDR3 in DNA: TGTGCCAGCAGCTTAGGACAGGGATTGGAGACCCAGTACTTC. This translates into CASSLGQGLETQYF. The rearrangement uses TRBV11-2 and TRBJ2-5; 7 nucleotides agree with TRBD1. Trimming cost V 1 base and J 5 bases; bases outside gene matches: 4. Germline V CDR1 and CDR2: SGHAT, FQNNGV. The length of the CDR3 is 14 residues.

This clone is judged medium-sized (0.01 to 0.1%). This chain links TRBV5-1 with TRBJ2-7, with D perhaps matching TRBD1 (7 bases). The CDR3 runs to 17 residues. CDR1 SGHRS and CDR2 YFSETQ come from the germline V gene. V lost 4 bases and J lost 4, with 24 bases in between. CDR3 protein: CASSGSSGGRRLYEQYF. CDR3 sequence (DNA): TGCGCCAGCAGCGGATCCTCAGGGGGGCGGAGGCTATACGAGCAGTACTTC.

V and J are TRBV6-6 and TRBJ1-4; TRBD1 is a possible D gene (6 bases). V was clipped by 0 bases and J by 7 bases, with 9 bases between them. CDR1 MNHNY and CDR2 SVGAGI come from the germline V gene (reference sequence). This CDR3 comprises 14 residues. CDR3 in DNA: TGTGCCAGCAGTTACTCCAGGGGTAGTGAAAAACTGTTTTTT. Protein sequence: CASSYSRGSEKLFF.

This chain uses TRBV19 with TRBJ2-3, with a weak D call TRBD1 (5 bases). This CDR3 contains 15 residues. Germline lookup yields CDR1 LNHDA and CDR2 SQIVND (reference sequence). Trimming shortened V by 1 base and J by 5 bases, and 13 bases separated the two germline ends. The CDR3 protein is CASSIARVVGDTQYF. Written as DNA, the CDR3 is TGTGCCAGTAGTATAGCCAGGGTGGTTGGAGATACGCAGTATTTT.

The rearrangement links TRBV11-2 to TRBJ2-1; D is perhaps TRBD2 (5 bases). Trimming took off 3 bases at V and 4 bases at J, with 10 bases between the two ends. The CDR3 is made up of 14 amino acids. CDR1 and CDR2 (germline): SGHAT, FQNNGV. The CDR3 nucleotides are TGTGCCAGCAGCTTGGCAACTAGTTACAATGAGCAGTTCTTC. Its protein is CASSLATSYNEQFF.

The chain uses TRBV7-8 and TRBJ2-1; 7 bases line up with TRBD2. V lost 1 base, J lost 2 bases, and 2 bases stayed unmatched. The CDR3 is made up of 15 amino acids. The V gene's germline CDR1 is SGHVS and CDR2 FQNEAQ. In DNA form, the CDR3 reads TGTGCCAGCAGCTTAGGGCTAGCGGCCTACAATGAGCAGTTCTTC. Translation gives CASSLGLAAYNEQFF.